This T cell receptor (beta chain) was captured in a study of shared clonotypes between healthy human individuals. Study-wide context: CD4 naive and CD4 memory each took three plates per donor, while CD8 naive took two and CD8 memory one.

The study, taken as a whole, reports: Generation probabilities of non-shared clonotypes were lower (relative to those shared by all four donors).

Regarding this clone: Its antigen is still unknown.

The protocol was immunoSEQ multiplex PCR, while the TCRdb copy is restricted to in-frame clones and leaves out a portion. The sample holds 2 million to 2.5 million clones, just over 90% seen once. This TCR derives from a man between 18 and 35 years old in good health. Some clones in this sample may be carry-over from other donors' samples. Sequencing used naive CD4+ T cells from PBMCs. Subset here: CD45RA+ positively selected.

CDR3 bases: TGTGCCAGCAGCGTTACGGGGGCCACTAGGGAGACCCAGTACTTC. Translated: CASSVTGATRETQYF. This chain links TRBV9 with TRBJ2-5, with D perhaps being TRBD1 or TRBD2 (6 bases each). V was cut by 2 bases and J by 5 bases, with 16 bases left in between. This CDR3 has 15 amino acids. Per germline, CDR1 SGDLS and CDR2 YYNGEE.